These T cell receptor beta chains were read from a single sample in a study of PD-L1 blockade in urothelial cancer. Assay: immunoSEQ multiplex PCR; the TCRdb copy retains only in-frame clones and omits some. The sample has 95,000 or so clones; roughly 84% are singletons. The specimen comprised PBMCs, sampled around atezolizumab (anti-PD-L1) treatment. These receptors all stem from a man aged 55 to 70 with urothelial cancer. Each CDR3 is given with its conserved first and last residue. Each record gives: V gene, J gene, clone size, D gene, CDR3 protein, CDR3 DNA. The D gene is left open where the match is weak. Not every row has a clone size; where given, it reads once, few, many or a size class.

v_call: TRBV2
j_call: TRBJ2-7
clone_size: .
d_call: TRBD1
cdr3_aa: CASSPTGTFSYEQYF
cdr3_nt: TGTGCCAGCAGCCCGACAGGGACCTTCTCCTACGAGCAGTACTTC

v_call: TRBV6-4
j_call: TRBJ1-1
clone_size: .
d_call: TRBD1
cdr3_aa: CASRQDRGEAFF
cdr3_nt: TGTGCCAGCAGACAGGACAGGGGTGAAGCTTTCTTT

v_call: TRBV6-4
j_call: TRBJ2-7
clone_size: .
d_call: TRBD1
cdr3_aa: CASRAHRDRGPYEQYF
cdr3_nt: TGTGCCAGCAGAGCTCACCGGGACAGGGGGCCTTACGAGCAGTACTTC

v_call: TRBV5-1
j_call: TRBJ1-4
clone_size: .
d_call: .
cdr3_aa: CASSLTVTNEKLFF
cdr3_nt: TGCGCCAGCAGCCTGACAGTAACTAATGAAAAACTGTTTTTT

v_call: TRBV15
j_call: TRBJ1-5
clone_size: .
d_call: .
cdr3_aa: CATSRGLGGEEGNQPQHF
cdr3_nt: TGTGCCACCAGCAGGGGATTAGGGGGGGAGGAAGGCAATCAGCCCCAGCATTTT

v_call: TRBV5-1
j_call: TRBJ1-2
clone_size: few
d_call: TRBD1
cdr3_aa: CASSLEGQGYGYTF
cdr3_nt: TGCGCCAGCAGCTTGGAAGGACAGGGCTATGGCTACACCTTC

v_call: TRBV11-2
j_call: TRBJ1-5
clone_size: once
d_call: .
cdr3_aa: CASSLDHGYQPQHF
cdr3_nt: TGTGCCAGCAGCTTAGATCACGGGTATCAGCCCCAGCATTTT

v_call: TRBV25-1
j_call: TRBJ2-1
clone_size: .
d_call: .
cdr3_aa: CASSEFGGPSYNEQFF
cdr3_nt: TGTGCCAGCAGTGAATTCGGGGGGCCGTCCTACAATGAGCAGTTCTTC

v_call: TRBV9
j_call: TRBJ1-3
clone_size: .
d_call: TRBD1
cdr3_aa: CASSANRGIHGNTIYF
cdr3_nt: TGTGCCAGCAGCGCGAACAGGGGAATTCATGGAAACACCATATATTTT

v_call: TRBV28
j_call: TRBJ1-2
clone_size: .
d_call: TRBD1
cdr3_aa: CASSLGTGEGYTF
cdr3_nt: TGTGCCAGCAGTTTGGGGACAGGGGAAGGCTACACCTTC

v_call: TRBV27
j_call: TRBJ1-3
clone_size: .
d_call: .
cdr3_aa: CASSSELENTIYF
cdr3_nt: TGTGCCAGCAGTTCCGAACTTGAAAACACCATATATTTT

v_call: TRBV7-8
j_call: TRBJ1-1
clone_size: .
d_call: .
cdr3_aa: CASSWGSDTEAFF
cdr3_nt: TGTGCCAGCAGCTGGGGCTCGGACACTGAAGCTTTCTTT

v_call: TRBV28
j_call: TRBJ2-1
clone_size: .
d_call: .
cdr3_aa: CASRDEGSYNEQFF
cdr3_nt: TGTGCCAGCCGAGACGAGGGCTCCTACAATGAGCAGTTCTTC

v_call: TRBV5-1
j_call: TRBJ2-7
clone_size: .
d_call: TRBD1
cdr3_aa: CASTSGTGKISEQYF
cdr3_nt: TGCGCCAGCACCTCCGGGACAGGGAAAATCAGTGAGCAGTACTTC

v_call: TRBV10-2
j_call: TRBJ2-7
clone_size: .
d_call: .
cdr3_aa: CASRRGASSYEQYF
cdr3_nt: TGCGCCAGCAGACGAGGCGCCAGCTCCTACGAGCAGTACTTC

v_call: TRBV28
j_call: TRBJ1-1
clone_size: .
d_call: .
cdr3_aa: CASSLTGWWVAFF
cdr3_nt: TGTGCCAGCAGTCTAACAGGGTGGTGGGTAGCTTTCTTT

v_call: TRBV21-1
j_call: TRBJ1-1
clone_size: .
d_call: .
cdr3_aa: CASSKGGDTLPNTEAFF
cdr3_nt: TGTGCCAGCAGCAAAGGAGGGGACACCTTACCGAACACTGAAGCTTTCTTT